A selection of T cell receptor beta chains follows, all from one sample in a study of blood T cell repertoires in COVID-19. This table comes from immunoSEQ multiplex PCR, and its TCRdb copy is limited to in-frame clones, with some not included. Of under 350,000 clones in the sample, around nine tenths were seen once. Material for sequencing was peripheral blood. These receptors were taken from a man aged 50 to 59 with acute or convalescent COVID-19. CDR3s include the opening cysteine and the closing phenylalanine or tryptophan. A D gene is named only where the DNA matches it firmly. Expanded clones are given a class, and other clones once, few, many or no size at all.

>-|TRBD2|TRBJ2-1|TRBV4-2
CASSQDLLAGVRNEQFF
TGTGCCAGCAGCCAAGATCTACTAGCGGGGGTGAGGAATGAGCAGTTCTTC
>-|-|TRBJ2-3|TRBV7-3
CASSPSRETDTQYF
TGTGCCAGCAGCCCCTCTAGGGAGACAGATACGCAGTATTTT
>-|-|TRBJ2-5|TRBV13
CASSEGPGEETQYF
TGTGCCAGCAGCGAGGGACCGGGAGAAGAGACCCAGTACTTC
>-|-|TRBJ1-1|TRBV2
CASSELGQSLNTEAFF
TGTGCCAGCAGTGAACTGGGGCAGAGTTTGAACACTGAAGCTTTCTTT
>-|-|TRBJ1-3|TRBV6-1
CASSEMRGGSQVGGNTIYF
TGTGCCAGCAGTGAAATGAGGGGGGGCTCCCAGGTCGGCGGAAACACCATATATTTT
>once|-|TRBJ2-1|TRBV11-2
CASSVEGRRDNEQFF
TGTGCCAGCAGCGTAGAGGGTAGGCGGGACAATGAGCAGTTCTTC
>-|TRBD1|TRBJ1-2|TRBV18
CASSPPMRQGIFGYGYTF
TGTGCCAGCTCACCACCTATGAGACAGGGGATTTTTGGCTATGGCTACACCTTC
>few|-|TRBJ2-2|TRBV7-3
CASSYNQGPGELFF
TGTGCCAGCAGTTATAATCAGGGGCCCGGGGAGCTGTTTTTT
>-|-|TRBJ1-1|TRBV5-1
CASGGGGMNTEAFF
TGCGCCAGCGGCGGAGGAGGGATGAACACTGAAGCTTTCTTT
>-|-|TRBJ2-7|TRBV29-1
CSVEGMAGRRYEQYF
TGCAGCGTTGAAGGGATGGCAGGGAGGCGGTACGAGCAGTACTTC
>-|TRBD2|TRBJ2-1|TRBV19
CASSIQTSVRSNEQFF
TGTGCCAGTAGTATTCAGACTAGCGTCAGGTCCAATGAGCAGTTCTTC
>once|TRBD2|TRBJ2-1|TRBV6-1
CASSDGAGVNEQFF
TGTGCCAGCAGTGATGGAGCGGGGGTGAATGAGCAGTTCTTC
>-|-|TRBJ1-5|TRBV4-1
CASSQDGGNQPQHF
TGCGCCAGCAGCCAAGACGGGGGGAATCAGCCCCAGCATTTT
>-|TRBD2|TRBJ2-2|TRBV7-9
CASSSGGSGWPQAGELFF
TGTGCCAGCAGCTCGGGTGGTAGCGGGTGGCCGCAGGCCGGGGAGCTGTTTTTT
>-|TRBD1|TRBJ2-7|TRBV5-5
CASSYRTGTDYEQYF
TGTGCCAGCAGCTATCGGACAGGGACAGACTACGAGCAGTACTTC
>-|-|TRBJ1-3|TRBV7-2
CASSFNRGVPTGFGNTIYF
TGTGCCAGCAGCTTCAACCGGGGGGTGCCTACGGGTTTTGGAAACACCATATATTTT
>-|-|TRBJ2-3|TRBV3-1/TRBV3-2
CASSQESLGVEYF
TGTGCCAGCAGCCAAGAGAGCCTAGGGGTGGAGTATTTT
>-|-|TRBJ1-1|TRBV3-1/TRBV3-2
CASSQGEGVNTEAFF
TGTGCCAGCAGCCAAGGGGAGGGGGTGAACACTGAAGCTTTCTTT
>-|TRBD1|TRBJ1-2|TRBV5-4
CASSLLGQGAHHYTF
TGTGCCAGCAGCTTGTTGGGCCAGGGGGCTCATCACTACACCTTC
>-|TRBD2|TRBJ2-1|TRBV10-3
CAINPGGRNEQFF
TGTGCCATAAACCCGGGGGGGCGGAATGAGCAGTTCTTC
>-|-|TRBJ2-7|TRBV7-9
CASSSGHYEQYF
TGTGCCAGCAGCTCTGGACACTACGAGCAGTACTTC
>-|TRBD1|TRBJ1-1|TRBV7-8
CASSSYRGLAEAFF
TGTGCCAGCAGCTCCTACAGGGGGTTGGCTGAAGCTTTCTTT
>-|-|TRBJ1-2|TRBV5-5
CASSLAGSYGYTF
TGTGCCAGCAGCTTGGCGGGGAGCTATGGCTACACCTTC
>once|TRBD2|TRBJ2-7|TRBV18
CASSPPGRTSGGPSYEQYF
TGTGCCAGCTCACCACCGGGCAGAACTAGCGGGGGCCCTTCCTACGAGCAGTACTTC
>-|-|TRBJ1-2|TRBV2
CASSRSPDGGYGYTF
TGTGCCAGCAGCCGATCGCCCGACGGCGGATATGGCTACACCTTC
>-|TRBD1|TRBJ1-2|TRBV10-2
CASSESQGALSGYTF
TGCGCCAGCAGTGAGTCGCAGGGGGCATTAAGTGGCTACACCTTC
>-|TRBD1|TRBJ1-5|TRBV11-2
CASSWDRRQPQHF
TGTGCCAGCAGCTGGGACAGGAGACAGCCCCAGCATTTT
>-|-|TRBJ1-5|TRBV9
CASSVAPNQPQHF
TGTGCCAGCAGCGTGGCTCCCAATCAGCCCCAGCATTTT
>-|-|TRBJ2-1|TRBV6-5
CATTEYNEQFF
TGTGCCACTACGGAGTACAATGAGCAGTTCTTC
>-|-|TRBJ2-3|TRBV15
CATSRDDRSTDTQYF
TGTGCCACCAGCAGAGATGACAGATCCACAGATACGCAGTATTTT
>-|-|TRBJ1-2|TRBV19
CASTSRRGRIYGYTF
TGTGCCAGTACCTCGAGGCGGGGACGGATATATGGCTACACCTTC
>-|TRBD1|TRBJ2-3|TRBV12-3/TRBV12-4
CASSWTGADTQYF
TGTGCCAGCAGTTGGACAGGGGCAGATACGCAGTATTTT
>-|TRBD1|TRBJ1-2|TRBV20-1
CSVPTGDGYTF
TGCAGTGTACCGACAGGGGATGGCTACACCTTC
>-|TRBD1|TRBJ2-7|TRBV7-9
CASSLGQGFGEQYF
TGTGCCAGCAGCTTGGGACAGGGTTTTGGCGAGCAGTACTTC
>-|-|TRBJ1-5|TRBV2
CASTLGSINQPQHF
TGTGCCAGCACCCTGGGCAGCATCAATCAGCCCCAGCATTTT
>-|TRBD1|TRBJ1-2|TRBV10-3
CAISEIQGAGGYTF
TGTGCCATCAGTGAGATCCAGGGGGCCGGCGGCTACACCTTC
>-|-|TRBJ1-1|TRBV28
CASSPITVNTEAFF
TGTGCCAGCAGTCCGATCACAGTGAACACTGAAGCTTTCTTT
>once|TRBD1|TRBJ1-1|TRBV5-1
CASSLRAGGGMNTEAFF
TGCGCCAGCAGCTTGCGGGCAGGGGGTGGGATGAACACTGAAGCTTTCTTT
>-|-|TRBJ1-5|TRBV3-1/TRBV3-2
CASSQDSGSNQPQHF
TGTGCCAGCAGCCAAGATAGCGGCAGCAATCAGCCCCAGCATTTT
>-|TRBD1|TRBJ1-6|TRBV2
CASGTGIGSPLHF
TGTGCCAGCGGGACAGGGATAGGTTCACCCCTCCACTTT
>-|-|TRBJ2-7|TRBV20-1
CSAQSGHEQYF
TGCAGTGCCCAAAGCGGGCACGAGCAGTACTTC
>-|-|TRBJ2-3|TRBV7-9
CASSFLISYTDTQYF
TGTGCCAGCAGCTTTTTGATTAGCTACACAGATACGCAGTATTTT
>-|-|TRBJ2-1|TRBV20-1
CSASQVGGGGANEQFF
TGCAGTGCGAGTCAGGTGGGGGGAGGTGGGGCCAATGAGCAGTTCTTC
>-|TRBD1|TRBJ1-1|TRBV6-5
CASSLTGQNTEAFF
TGTGCCAGCAGCTTGACAGGGCAAAACACTGAAGCTTTCTTT
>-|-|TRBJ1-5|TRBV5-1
CASSLDGRGSNQPQHF
TGCGCCAGCAGCTTGGATGGCAGGGGAAGCAATCAGCCCCAGCATTTT